Listed here is a single T cell receptor beta chain. Its antigen remains unidentified. The record originates from a study of cytomegalovirus exposure and HLA in healthy donors. With 60 Vbeta and 13 Jbeta primers, the PCR was carried out. Measured with immunoSEQ multiplex PCR; TCRdb has only the in-frame clones, and not every one. The sample comprises approximately 150,000 clones, roughly 79% of which are singletons, and 1.7% rests with the top ten. General observations from the study: Rare TCR sequences dominated, though some public TCRs recurred in many donors. Based on reports, TCR beta sequences accurately predicted HLA-A and HLA-B alleles for most subjects.

V shed 5 bases and J shed 4 bases, with 20 bases lying between them. Germline V gene data show CDR1 as SEHNR and CDR2 as FQNEAQ (reference sequence). The CDR3 length is 17 residues. Material for sequencing was PBMCs. This chain uses TRBV7-9 with TRBJ1-4; D is unresolved. The sequence was obtained from a woman in her twenties or thirties in good health and CMV-seronegative. The CDR3 coding sequence is TGTGCCAGCAGCCAGCTACTTTCAGGCTTCGGTAATGAAAAACTGTTTTTT. Its translation: CASSQLLSGFGNEKLFF.